The 18 T cell receptor beta chains below all came from one sample that was sequenced in a study of Graves' ophthalmopathy and Graves' hyperthyroidism. Amplification of TCR beta CDR3 regions used RNA transcripts. An initial RT-PCR round employing HTBI primers preceded a second-round multiplex PCR. Each CDR3 protein gets one entry after TCRdb re-called the multiplex PCR reads with MiXCR. The repertoire holds more than 1,000,000 distinct CDR3 sequences, with about 38% as singletons. Specimen: peripheral blood or thyroid tissue (not recorded which). These receptors came from an adult man with Graves' hyperthyroidism.

The J gene is TRBJ1-3, the V gene TRBV6-5; D uncertain. CDR3 length: 15 residues. Germline V gene data show CDR1 as MNHEY and CDR2 as SVGAGI. The V end lost 0 bases, the J end lost 0 bases, and 6 bases lay between the germline ends. CDR3 protein: CASSYSFISGNTIYF. The CDR3 DNA follows: TGTGCCAGCAGTTACTCGTTCATCTCTGGAAACACCATATATTTT.

The chain joins TRBV2 to TRBJ2-7; the match to TRBD2 covers 11 bases. Trimming cost V 2 bases and J 0 bases; bases outside gene matches: 15. The CDR3 runs to 20 residues. The germline V gene has CDR1 SNHLY and CDR2 FYNNEI. CDR3 protein: CASSESRSGTSGTHSYEQYF. The CDR3, as DNA: TGTGCCAGCAGTGAAAGTAGGTCGGGGACTAGCGGCACTCACTCCTACGAGCAGTACTTC.

The sample holds many counts of this clonotype. The V gene is TRBV9, the J gene TRBJ1-3; D gene unclear. Trimming stripped 4 bases from V and 6 bases from J, with 8 bases between. The CDR3 has 12 amino acids. Germline CDR1 SGDLS, CDR2 YYNGEE. CDR3 coding DNA: TGTGCCAGCAGCCCTCATTTAAACACCATATATTTT. This encodes CASSPHLNTIYF.

The V and J genes are TRBV7-3 and TRBJ2-7; D possibly corresponds to TRBD2 (5 bases). Germline V gene lookup returns CDR1 SGHTA and CDR2 FQGTGA. The CDR3 extends over 15 amino acids. V was pared by 3 bases and J by 0 bases, with 12 bases between. The CDR3 DNA reads TGTGCCAGCAGCTTCGAAATAGCGAGCTCCTACGAGCAGTACTTC. Translation gives CASSFEIASSYEQYF.

This clonotype was seen many times. The V and J genes are TRBV5-5 and TRBJ2-7; D is unresolved. Per the germline V gene, CDR1 is SGHKS and CDR2 is YYEKEE (reference sequence). CDR3 size: 13 residues. Trimming removed 1 base from V and 5 bases from J, with 10 bases in between. Here the CDR3 reads CASSLPQVHEQYF. The DNA of the CDR3 is TGTGCCAGCAGCTTGCCCCAGGTTCACGAGCAGTACTTC.

The V gene is TRBV29-1, the J gene TRBJ2-3, with TRBD2 matching over 8 bases. CDR3 length: 14 amino acids. J was trimmed by 4 bases and V by 4 bases; bases with no gene match: 7. Germline CDR1 is SQVTM and CDR2 is ANQGSEA. In nucleotides, the CDR3 is TGCAGCGTTGCTCCCCCGGGAGGGGCAGATACGCAGTATTTT. Amino acid sequence: CSVAPPGGADTQYF.

This clonotype was seen many times. The chain uses TRBV24-1 and TRBJ2-2; TRBD1 matches 7 bases. This CDR3 comprises 15 residues. V gave up 9 bases and J gave up 0 bases; unmatched junction bases: 6. Per germline, CDR1 KGHDR and CDR2 SFDVKD. The CDR3 spells CATQTTGTNTGELFF. The CDR3 DNA is TGTGCCACCCAAACGACAGGGACGAACACCGGGGAGCTGTTTTTT.

V and J are TRBV12-3 or TRBV12-4 and TRBJ2-7; tentative D call: TRBD2 (5 bases). The CDR3 has 17 amino acids. Trimming took off 5 bases at V and 1 base at J, with 21 bases between the two ends. This chain's CDR3 is CASSLSDEGILSYEQYF. The CDR3 bases are TGTGCCAGCAGTCTATCAGACGAGGGCATTCTATCCTACGAGCAGTACTTC.

There are many counts of this clonotype. The chain has TRBV10-3 and TRBJ2-7, with D unresolved. This CDR3 spans 13 amino acids. CDR1 is ENHRY, CDR2 SYGVKD, per germline. The germline V and J ends were trimmed by 6 bases and 1 base, with 10 bases remaining between them. CDR3 DNA sequence: TGTGCCATCAGCCAAGCCGGATCCTACGAGCAGTACTTC. Its translation: CAISQAGSYEQYF.

This clonotype appeared a few times. The V gene is TRBV29-1, the J gene TRBJ2-5; 7 nucleotides align to TRBD1. This CDR3 is 13 amino acids long. J lost 4 bases, V lost 6 bases, and 8 bases had no gene match. Germline CDR1 SQVTM, CDR2 ANQGSEA. CDR3 sequence: CSVRTGVVETQYF. CDR3 nucleotides: TGCAGCGTCCGAACAGGGGTCGTAGAGACCCAGTACTTC.

CDR3 region: CAISKGGFTEAFF. The CDR3 nucleotides are TGTGCCATCAGTAAGGGCGGTTTCACTGAAGCTTTCTTT. The V gene is TRBV10-3, the J gene TRBJ1-1; D remains ambiguous. Per the germline V gene, CDR1 is ENHRY and CDR2 is SYGVKD. Trimming stripped 5 bases from V and 4 bases from J, with 11 bases between. The CDR3 contains 13 residues.

This chain links TRBV5-1 with TRBJ1-1; 9 bases agree with TRBD1. V shed 0 bases and J 7 bases; nucleotides not matched to a gene: 13. Germline CDR1 is SGHRS and CDR2 is YFSETQ. The CDR3 spans 17 residues. The CDR3 DNA reads as TGCGCCAGCAGCTTGGATGGGACAGGGTTTTTGTCCAGTGAAGCTTTCTTT. It is translated as CASSLDGTGFLSSEAFF.

A few counts support this clonotype. The chain employs TRBV2 and TRBJ2-2; D unresolved. The CDR3 is 13 amino acids. The V gene's germline CDR1 is SNHLY and CDR2 FYNNEI. V dropped 8 bases and J dropped 6 bases, with 13 bases sitting between them. The CDR3 DNA is TGTGCCAGCTATGATGGGTTCCCCGGGGAGCTGTTTTTT. Amino acid sequence: CASYDGFPGELFF.

The chain links TRBV2 to TRBJ1-2; TRBD1 is a possible D gene (5 bases). CDR1 SNHLY and CDR2 FYNNEI come from the germline V gene. V was cut by 8 bases and J by 5 bases, with 15 bases left in between. The CDR3 is 13 amino acids. The CDR3 coding sequence is TGTGCCAGCCGGGGAAACAGGCCATATGGCTACACCTTC. This encodes CASRGNRPYGYTF.

This clonotype came up many times. The V call is TRBV29-1, the J call TRBJ2-7; 9 bases map to TRBD2. V was clipped by 2 bases and J by 4 bases; unmatched bases: 3. CDR1 and CDR2 from the germline V gene are SQVTM and ANQGSEA. This CDR3 is 13 amino acids long. DNA for the CDR3: TGCAGCGTTGAACAGGCGGGAGGGTACGAGCAGTACTTC. As protein: CSVEQAGGYEQYF.

This clonotype occurred a few times. The genes are TRBV28 and TRBJ1-4; D may be TRBD1 (5 bases). Trimming shortened V by 8 bases and J by 8 bases, and 21 bases separated the two germline ends. This CDR3 spans 15 amino acids. Germline values: CDR1 MDHEN, CDR2 SYDVKM. The CDR3, as DNA: TGTGCCAGCGCACTCCAGGGCATCATAGGGGAAAAACTGTTTTTT. It yields the protein CASALQGIIGEKLFF.

Concerning this clonotype: This clone may be a read error of a much larger clone one base away. The chain couples TRBV10-3 to TRBJ2-5; a possible D gene is TRBD2 (6 bases). Trimming removed 3 bases at V and 0 bases at J, with 14 bases between. Germline lookup yields CDR1 ENHRY and CDR2 SYGVKD. The CDR3 consists of 16 residues. CDR3 protein: CAISESPEGNQETQYF. CDR3 nucleotides: TGTGCCATCAGTGAATCCCCGGAGGGGAACCAAGAGACCCAGTACTTC.

There are a few counts of this clonotype. The CDR3 reads CASSQLGTGELFF. CDR3 DNA sequence: TGTGCCAGCAGCCAATTGGGCACCGGGGAGCTGTTTTTT. The chain links TRBV6-6 to TRBJ2-2, with unresolved D. Germline V lookup: CDR1 MNHNY, CDR2 SVGAGI (reference sequence). V shed 6 bases and J shed 4 bases, with 9 bases lying between them. This CDR3 is built from 13 residues.